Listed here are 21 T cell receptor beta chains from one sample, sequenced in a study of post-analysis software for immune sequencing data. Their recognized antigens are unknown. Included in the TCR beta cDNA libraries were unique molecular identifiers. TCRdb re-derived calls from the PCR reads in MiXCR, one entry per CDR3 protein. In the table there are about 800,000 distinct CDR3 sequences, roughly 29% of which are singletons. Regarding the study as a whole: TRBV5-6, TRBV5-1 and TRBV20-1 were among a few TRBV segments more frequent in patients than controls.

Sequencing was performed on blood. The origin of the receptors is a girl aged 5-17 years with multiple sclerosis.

The CDR3 DNA reads as TGTGCCAGCACCCCGACCCCAGCGGTTCAAGAGACCCAGTACTTC. This codes for CASTPTPAVQETQYF. This chain links TRBV6-1 with TRBJ2-5, with a tentative D call TRBD2 (5 bases). CDR3 length equals 15 residues. Germline CDR1 is MNHNS and CDR2 is SASEGT. V lost 7 bases and J 2 bases, leaving 17 bases between the germline ends.

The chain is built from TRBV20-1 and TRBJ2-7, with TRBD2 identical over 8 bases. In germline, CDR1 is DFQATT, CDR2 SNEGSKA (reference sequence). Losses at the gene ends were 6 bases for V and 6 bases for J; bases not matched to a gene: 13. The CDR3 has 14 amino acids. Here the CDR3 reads CSALQRENFPEQYF. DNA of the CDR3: TGCAGTGCCTTGCAGCGGGAGAATTTTCCCGAGCAGTACTTC.

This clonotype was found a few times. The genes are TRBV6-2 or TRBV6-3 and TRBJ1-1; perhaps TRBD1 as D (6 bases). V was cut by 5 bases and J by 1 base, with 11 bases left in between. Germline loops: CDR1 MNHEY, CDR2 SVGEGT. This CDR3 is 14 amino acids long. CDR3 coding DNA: TGTGCCAGCAGTGCGGGACACCGGAACACTGAAGCTTTCTTT. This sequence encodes CASSAGHRNTEAFF.

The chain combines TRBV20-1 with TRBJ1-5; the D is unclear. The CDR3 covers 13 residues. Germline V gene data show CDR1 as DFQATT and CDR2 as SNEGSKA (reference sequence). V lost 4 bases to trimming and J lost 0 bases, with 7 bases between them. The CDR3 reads CSAKANSNQPQHF. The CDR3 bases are TGCAGTGCTAAGGCGAATAGCAATCAGCCCCAGCATTTT.

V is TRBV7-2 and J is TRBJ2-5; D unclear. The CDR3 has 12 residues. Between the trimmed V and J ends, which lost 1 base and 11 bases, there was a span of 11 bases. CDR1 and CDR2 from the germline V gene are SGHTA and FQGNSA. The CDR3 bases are TGTGCCAGCAGCTTAGTGAACAATGAGCAGTACTTC. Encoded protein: CASSLVNNEQYF.

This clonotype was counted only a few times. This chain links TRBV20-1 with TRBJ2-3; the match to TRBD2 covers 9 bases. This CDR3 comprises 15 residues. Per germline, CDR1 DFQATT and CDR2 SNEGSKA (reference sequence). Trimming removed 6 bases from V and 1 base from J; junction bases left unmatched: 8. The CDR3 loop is CSAQPASGGTDTQYF. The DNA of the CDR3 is TGCAGTGCGCAGCCCGCTAGCGGGGGCACAGATACGCAGTATTTT.

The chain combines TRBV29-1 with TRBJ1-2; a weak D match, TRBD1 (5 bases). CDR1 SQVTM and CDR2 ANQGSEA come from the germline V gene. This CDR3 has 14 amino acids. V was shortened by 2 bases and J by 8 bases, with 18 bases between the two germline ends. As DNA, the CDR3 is TGCAGCGTTGAACGGGCCGGAGGGGTCTCCGGCTACACCTTC. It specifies CSVERAGGVSGYTF. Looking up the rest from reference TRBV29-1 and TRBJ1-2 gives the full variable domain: SAVISQKPSRDICQRGTSLTIQCQVDSQVTMMFWYRQQPGQSLTLIATANQGSEATYESGFVIDKFPISRPNLTFSTLTVSNMSPEDSSIYLCSVERAGGVSGYTFGSGTRLTVV.

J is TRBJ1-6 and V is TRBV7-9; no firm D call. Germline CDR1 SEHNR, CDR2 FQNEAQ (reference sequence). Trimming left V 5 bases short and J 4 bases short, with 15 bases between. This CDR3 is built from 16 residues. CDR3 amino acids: CASSPTGGLYNSPLHF. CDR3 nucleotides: TGTGCCAGCAGCCCGACCGGCGGGCTTTATAATTCACCCCTCCACTTT. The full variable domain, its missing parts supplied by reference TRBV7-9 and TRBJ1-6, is DTGVSQNPRHKITKRGQNVTFRCDPISEHNRLYWYRQTLGQGPEFLTYFQNEAQLEKSRLLSDRFSAERPKGSFSTLEIQRTEQGDSAMYLCASSPTGGLYNSPLHFGNGTRLTVT.

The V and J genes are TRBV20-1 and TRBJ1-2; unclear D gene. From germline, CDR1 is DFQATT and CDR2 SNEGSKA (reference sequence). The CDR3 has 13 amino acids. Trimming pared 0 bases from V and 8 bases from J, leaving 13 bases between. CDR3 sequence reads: CSARDLGIGGYTF. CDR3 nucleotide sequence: TGCAGTGCTAGAGATCTAGGGATCGGGGGCTACACCTTC.

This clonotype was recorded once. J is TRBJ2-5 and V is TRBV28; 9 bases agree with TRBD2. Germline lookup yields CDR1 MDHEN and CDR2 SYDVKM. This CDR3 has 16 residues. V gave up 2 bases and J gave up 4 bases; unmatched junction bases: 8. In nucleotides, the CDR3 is TGTGCCAGCAGTTTAGGGTCTAGCGGGATTGGAGAGACCCAGTACTTC. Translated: CASSLGSSGIGETQYF.

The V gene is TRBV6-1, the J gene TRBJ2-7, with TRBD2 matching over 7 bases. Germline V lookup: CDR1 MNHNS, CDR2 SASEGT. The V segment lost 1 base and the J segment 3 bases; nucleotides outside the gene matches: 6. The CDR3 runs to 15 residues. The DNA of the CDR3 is TGTGCCAGCAGTGAAGGTAGGCGGGGGATCTACGAGCAGTACTTC. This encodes CASSEGRRGIYEQYF.

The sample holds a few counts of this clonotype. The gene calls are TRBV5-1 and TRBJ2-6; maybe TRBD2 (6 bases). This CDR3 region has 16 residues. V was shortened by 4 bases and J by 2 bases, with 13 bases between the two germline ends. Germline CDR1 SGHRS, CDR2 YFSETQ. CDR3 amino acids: CASSPEWGAGANVLTF. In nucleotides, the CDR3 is TGCGCCAGCAGCCCGGAATGGGGGGCTGGGGCCAACGTCCTGACTTTC.

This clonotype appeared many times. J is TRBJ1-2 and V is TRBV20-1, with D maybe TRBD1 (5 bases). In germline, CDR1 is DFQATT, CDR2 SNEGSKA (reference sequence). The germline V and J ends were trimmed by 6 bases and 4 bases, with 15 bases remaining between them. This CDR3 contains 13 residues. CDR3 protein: CSARRGGSYGYTF. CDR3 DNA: TGCAGTGCCAGGAGGGGAGGGAGCTATGGCTACACCTTC.

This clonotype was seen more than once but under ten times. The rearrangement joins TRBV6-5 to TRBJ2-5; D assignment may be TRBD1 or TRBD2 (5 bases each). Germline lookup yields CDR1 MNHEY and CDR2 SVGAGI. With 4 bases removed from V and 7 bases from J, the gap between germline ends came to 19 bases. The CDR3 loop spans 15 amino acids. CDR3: CASSSFWRLRGTQYF. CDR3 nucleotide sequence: TGTGCCAGCAGTTCCTTCTGGCGCCTGAGGGGGACCCAGTACTTC.

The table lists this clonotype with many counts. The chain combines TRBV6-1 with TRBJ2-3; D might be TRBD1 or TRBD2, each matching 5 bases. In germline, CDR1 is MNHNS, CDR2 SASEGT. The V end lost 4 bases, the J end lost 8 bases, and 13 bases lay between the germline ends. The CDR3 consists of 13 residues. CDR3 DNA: TGTGCCAGCAGTGTAGGGGAGCACGGTACGCAGTATTTT. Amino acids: CASSVGEHGTQYF.

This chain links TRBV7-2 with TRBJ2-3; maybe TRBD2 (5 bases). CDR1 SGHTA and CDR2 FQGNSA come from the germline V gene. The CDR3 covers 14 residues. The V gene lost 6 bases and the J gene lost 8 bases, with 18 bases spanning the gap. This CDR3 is CASSWAGERGTQYF. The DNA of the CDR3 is TGTGCCAGCAGTTGGGCTGGGGAACGGGGTACGCAGTATTTT.

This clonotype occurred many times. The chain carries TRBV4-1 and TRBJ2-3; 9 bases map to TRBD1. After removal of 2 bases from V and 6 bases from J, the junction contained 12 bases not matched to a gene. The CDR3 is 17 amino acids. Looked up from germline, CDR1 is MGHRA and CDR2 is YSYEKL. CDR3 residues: CASSQLPGTGNIDTQYF. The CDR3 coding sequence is TGCGCCAGCAGCCAACTCCCCGGGACAGGGAATATTGATACGCAGTATTTT.

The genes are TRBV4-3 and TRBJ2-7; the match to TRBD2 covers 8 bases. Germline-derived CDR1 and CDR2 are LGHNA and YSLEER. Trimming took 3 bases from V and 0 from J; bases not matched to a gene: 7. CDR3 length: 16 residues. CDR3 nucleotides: TGCGCCAGCAGCCACTACCCAAGCGGGAGCTCCTACGAGCAGTACTTC. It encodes CASSHYPSGSSYEQYF.

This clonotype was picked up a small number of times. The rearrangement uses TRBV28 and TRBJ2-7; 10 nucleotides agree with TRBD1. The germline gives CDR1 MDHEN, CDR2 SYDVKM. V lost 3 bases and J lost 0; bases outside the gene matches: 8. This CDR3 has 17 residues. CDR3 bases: TGTGCCAGCAGTTTTCACAGGGACAGGGGCAGCTCCTACGAGCAGTACTTC. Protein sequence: CASSFHRDRGSSYEQYF.

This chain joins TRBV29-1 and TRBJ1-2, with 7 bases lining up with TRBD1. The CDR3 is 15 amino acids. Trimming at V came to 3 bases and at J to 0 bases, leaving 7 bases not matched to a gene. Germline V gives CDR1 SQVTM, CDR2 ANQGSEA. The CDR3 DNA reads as TGCAGCGTTGATACAGGGGCCGCATCTAACTATGGCTACACCTTC. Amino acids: CSVDTGAASNYGYTF.

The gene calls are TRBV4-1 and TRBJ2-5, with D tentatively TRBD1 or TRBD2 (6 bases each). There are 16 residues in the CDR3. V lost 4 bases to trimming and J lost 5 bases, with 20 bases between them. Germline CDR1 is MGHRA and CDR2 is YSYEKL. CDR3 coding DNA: TGCGCCAGCAGCCTACTTCCACCCGGGGGCGGGGAGACCCAGTACTTC. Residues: CASSLLPPGGGETQYF.